This T cell receptor beta chain was retrieved from a study of blood T cell repertoires in COVID-19. The V segment lost 8 bases and the J segment 8 bases; nucleotides outside the gene matches: 11. Germline V gene data show CDR1 as GTSNPN and CDR2 as SVGIG (reference sequence). The CDR3 contains 13 residues. Only in-frame clones appear in the TCRdb table, and some are missing; sequencing was by immunoSEQ multiplex PCR. The sample consists of approximately 46,000 clones, 65% to 90% of them appearing once. The receptor was derived from a woman aged 55-69 years with acute or convalescent COVID-19. Input material: peripheral blood. The chain recombines TRBV30 with TRBJ1-4; TRBD1 matches at 7 bases. CDR3 in DNA: TGTGCCGGGAATGACAGGGCGTTCGAAAAACTGTTTTTT. Its protein is CAGNDRAFEKLFF.